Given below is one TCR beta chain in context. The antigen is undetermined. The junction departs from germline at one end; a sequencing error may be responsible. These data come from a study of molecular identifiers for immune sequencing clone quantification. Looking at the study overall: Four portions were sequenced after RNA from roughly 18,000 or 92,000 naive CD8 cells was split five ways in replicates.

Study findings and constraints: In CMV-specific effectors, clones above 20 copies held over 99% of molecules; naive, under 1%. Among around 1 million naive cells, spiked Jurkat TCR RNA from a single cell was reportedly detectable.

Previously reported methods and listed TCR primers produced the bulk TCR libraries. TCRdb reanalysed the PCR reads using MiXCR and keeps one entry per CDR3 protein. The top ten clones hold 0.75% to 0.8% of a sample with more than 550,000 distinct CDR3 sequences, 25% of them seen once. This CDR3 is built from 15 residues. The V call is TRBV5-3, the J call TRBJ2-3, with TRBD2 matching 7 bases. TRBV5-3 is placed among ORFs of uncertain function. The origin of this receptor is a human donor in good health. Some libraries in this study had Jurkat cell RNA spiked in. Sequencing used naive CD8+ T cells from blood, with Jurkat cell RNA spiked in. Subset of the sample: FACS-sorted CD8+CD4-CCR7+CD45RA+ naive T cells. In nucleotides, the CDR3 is TGTGCCAGCAGCTTGGGGCTAGCGGACACAGATACGCCGTATTTT. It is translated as CASSLGLADTDTPYF.